A single sample is the source of the 25 T cell receptor beta chains below, sequenced in a study of CD8 T cells in ankylosing spondylitis (dated by TCRdb to the late 2010s). Receptor libraries were prepared by 5' RACE. The instrument given in TCRdb is Illumina HiSeq 2500. TCRdb reprocessing: public reads trimmed at Q25 with fastp, clones called with MiXCR, in-frame beta chains kept. Entries that share a CDR3 protein sequence are merged under the most common genes and DNA. This sample gives some 87,000 distinct CDR3 sequences in total; about 9% of them show up just once. The ten biggest clones cover approximately 4.8% of the sample. The sequenced material came from blood, either unsorted or a sorted T cell fraction (not recorded which). The receptors stem from a male donor with ankylosing spondylitis or in good health (not recorded which).

This clonotype was seen many times. The J gene is TRBJ2-1, the V gene TRBV11-2; TRBD2 aligns across 9 bases. The CDR3 is 18 residues long. Trimming cost V 5 bases and J 6 bases; bases outside gene matches: 17. Germline V gives CDR1 SGHAT, CDR2 FQNNGV. DNA for the CDR3: TGTGCCAGCAGCCTAATTGGCCTGGGACTAGCAGGGGTCAATGAGCAGTTCTTC. This translates into CASSLIGLGLAGVNEQFF.

Ten or more counts support this clonotype. The genes are TRBV28 and TRBJ2-5; no clear D gene. The CDR3 covers 12 residues. The germline V and J ends were trimmed by 9 bases and 0 bases, with 8 bases remaining between them. The germline CDR1 and CDR2 sequences are MDHEN and SYDVKM. CDR3 amino acids: CASLQNQETQYF. The CDR3 nucleotides read TGTGCCAGTCTACAAAACCAAGAGACCCAGTACTTC.

This clonotype was observed a handful of times. This sequence joins TRBV18 and TRBJ2-3; D call uncertain. CDR1 is KGHSH and CDR2 is LQKENI in the germline V gene. This CDR3 spans 19 amino acids. The ends were cut back, 0 bases at V and 2 bases at J, with 21 bases in the middle. CDR3 amino acids: CASSPPQAPNDRDTDTQYF. The CDR3 DNA reads as TGTGCCAGCTCACCACCTCAGGCTCCCAATGATCGTGACACAGATACGCAGTATTTT.

The table lists this clonotype with a few counts. The genes are TRBV5-1 and TRBJ2-7; D not resolved. The CDR3 is made up of 13 amino acids. Trimming took off 2 bases at V and 2 bases at J, with 8 bases between the two ends. Per the germline V gene, CDR1 is SGHRS and CDR2 is YFSETQ. The CDR3 loop is CASSFSSTYEQYF. The CDR3 nucleotides read TGCGCCAGCAGCTTCTCCAGCACCTACGAGCAGTACTTC.

This clonotype was recorded many times. The chain combines TRBV29-1 with TRBJ2-1, with no clear D. Germline V gives CDR1 SQVTM, CDR2 ANQGSEA. V lost 1 base and J 5 bases, leaving 9 bases between the germline ends. This CDR3 is built from 13 residues. CDR3 protein: CSVEAHGDNEQFF. CDR3 in DNA: TGCAGCGTTGAAGCTCACGGAGACAATGAGCAGTTCTTC.

This clonotype was seen many times. V gene TRBV3-1 combines with J gene TRBJ2-1; 8 bases align to TRBD2. CDR1 LGHDT and CDR2 YNNKEL come from the germline V gene (reference sequence). The CDR3 is 19 amino acids. V lost 1 base, J lost 0 bases, and 11 bases stayed unmatched. The CDR3 bases are TGTGCCAGCAGCCAAGCGCACCCAGTAGCGGGGAGCTCCTACAATGAGCAGTTCTTC. Translating gives CASSQAHPVAGSSYNEQFF.

The table lists this clonotype with many counts. This chain joins TRBV10-3 and TRBJ1-2; D is unclear. The germline V gene encodes CDR1 ENHRY and CDR2 SYGVKD. V was shortened by 3 bases and J by 0 bases, with 5 bases between the two germline ends. This CDR3 has 13 amino acids. The CDR3 DNA sequence: TGTGCCATCAGTGAAAACTCTAACTATGGCTACACCTTC. Translation gives CAISENSNYGYTF.

This clonotype was counted at least ten times. The rearrangement links TRBV7-2 to TRBJ2-5; TRBD2 is a possible D gene (7 bases). The V and J ends lost 1 base and 3 bases respectively, with 15 bases between them. The length of the CDR3 is 16 residues. Germline assignment: CDR1 SGHTA and CDR2 FQGNSA. CDR3 nucleotides: TGTGCCAGCAGCTTAGGAGGGGGGGGAACCAAAGAGACCCAGTACTTC. It specifies CASSLGGGGTKETQYF.

This clonotype came up a few times. The V and J genes are TRBV6-1 and TRBJ2-5, with 7 bases matching TRBD1. J was trimmed by 5 bases and V by 2 bases; bases with no gene match: 11. The CDR3 extends over 16 amino acids. Germline loops: CDR1 MNHNS, CDR2 SASEGT. The CDR3 DNA follows: TGTGCCAGCAGTGAAAAACGAACAGGGGAAGCGGAGACCCAGTACTTC. The encoded protein is CASSEKRTGEAETQYF.

This clonotype has a count of ten or more. The rearrangement uses TRBV28 and TRBJ2-1, with 10 bases aligning to TRBD2. Germline V CDR1 and CDR2: MDHEN, SYDVKM. The CDR3 runs 17 residues. V lost 5 bases, J lost 9 bases, and 16 bases stayed unmatched. The DNA for the CDR3 is TGTGCCAGCAGTCCGACCTACGTGACTAGCGGGTGGGGTGAGCAGTTCTTC. Translated: CASSPTYVTSGWGEQFF.

This clonotype was observed at least ten times. The rearrangement links TRBV2 to TRBJ1-2, with 11 bases identical to TRBD1. CDR1 and CDR2 from the germline V gene are SNHLY and FYNNEI. V lost 2 bases and J lost 3; bases outside the gene matches: 8. CDR3 size: 17 residues. The DNA of the CDR3 is TGTGCCAGCAGTGAATACCGGACAGGGGGCTCAGACTATGGCTACACCTTC. Amino acids: CASSEYRTGGSDYGYTF.

J is TRBJ2-2 and V is TRBV7-8; D is possibly TRBD1 (5 bases). The CDR3 runs 14 residues. V lost 7 bases to trimming and J lost 2 bases, with 11 bases between them. Germline V lookup: CDR1 SGHVS, CDR2 FQNEAQ. DNA of the CDR3: TGTGCCAGCAAAGGGGCGCGAAACACCGGGGAGCTGTTTTTT. Translated: CASKGARNTGELFF. Drawing the rest from reference TRBV7-8 and TRBJ2-2, the complete variable domain is GAGVSQSPRYKVAKRGQDVALRCDPISGHVSLFWYQQALGQGPEFLTYFQNEAQLDKSGLPSDRFFAERPEGSVSTLKIQRTQQEDSAVYLCASKGARNTGELFFGEGSRLTVL.

This clonotype appeared many times. This chain uses TRBV7-8 with TRBJ1-2; D unclear. CDR3 length equals 13 residues. Trimming took 1 base from V and 4 from J, leaving 7 bases between them. The germline V gene encodes CDR1 SGHVS and CDR2 FQNEAQ. CDR3 nucleotides: TGTGCCAGCAGCTTAGGCACTTTCTATGGCTACACCTTC. As protein: CASSLGTFYGYTF.

The table lists this clonotype with many counts. The chain recombines TRBV20-1 with TRBJ2-1; no firm D call. Germline V gene lookup returns CDR1 DFQATT and CDR2 SNEGSKA (reference sequence). This CDR3 has 14 amino acids. Trimming removed 8 bases at V and 3 bases at J, with 17 bases between. Here the CDR3 DNA reads TGCAGTCCGCTGGGCCAATCGGGCTACAATGAGCAGTTCTTC. This codes for CSPLGQSGYNEQFF.

This clonotype was seen ten or more times. V and J are TRBV2 and TRBJ2-7, with D uncertain. Trimming shortened V by 4 bases and J by 9 bases, and 13 bases separated the two germline ends. This CDR3 has 12 residues. Germline V CDR1 and CDR2: SNHLY, FYNNEI. The DNA for the CDR3 is TGTGCCAGCAGTGTGGGATCTCGAGGGCAGTACTTC. It yields the protein CASSVGSRGQYF.

This clonotype appeared many times. V usage is TRBV12-3 or TRBV12-4 and J usage is TRBJ1-1; D gene uncertain. The V and J ends lost 4 bases and 8 bases respectively, with 11 bases between them. There are 12 residues in the CDR3. The CDR3 sequence: CASSSPIEEAFF. The CDR3 DNA follows: TGTGCCAGCAGTTCCCCGATCGAGGAAGCTTTCTTT.

This clonotype was seen ten or more times. The gene calls are TRBV6-5 and TRBJ2-2; 7 bases map to TRBD1. The CDR3 has 16 amino acids. With V trimmed by 0 bases and J by 9 bases, 10 bases remained unmatched. Germline assignment: CDR1 MNHEY and CDR2 SVGAGI. The CDR3 is CASSYSTGPLMWELFF. The CDR3 nucleotides read TGTGCCAGCAGTTACTCGACAGGGCCCCTGATGTGGGAGCTGTTTTTT.

This clonotype was counted a few times. V is TRBV4-1 and J is TRBJ2-2, with D perhaps TRBD2 (5 bases). Germline V lookup: CDR1 MGHRA, CDR2 YSYEKL. V gave up 0 bases and J gave up 5 bases, with 16 bases separating them. The CDR3 has 17 amino acids. The CDR3 region has the DNA TGCGCCAGCAGCCAAGATCTAGCACACAGAACGACCGGGGAGCTGTTTTTT. Translated: CASSQDLAHRTTGELFF.

This clonotype was observed many times. This chain uses TRBV7-3 with TRBJ2-3; 7 bases match TRBD2. The CDR3 loop spans 17 amino acids. The germline gives CDR1 SGHTA, CDR2 FQGTGA. Unmatched junction bases numbered 12, after V lost 4 bases and J lost 2 bases. CDR3 region: CASSSRSGRGYTDTQYF. The CDR3 coding sequence is TGTGCCAGCAGCTCCCGTTCGGGGCGGGGGTACACAGATACGCAGTATTTT. Full variable domain (missing parts from reference TRBV7-3 and TRBJ2-3): GAGVSQTPSNKVTEKGKYVELRCDPISGHTALYWYRQSLGQGPEFLIYFQGTGAADDSGLPNDRFFAVRPEGSVSTLKIQRTERGDSAVYLCASSSRSGRGYTDTQYFGPGTRLTVL.

There are many counts of this clonotype. The genes are TRBV12-3 or TRBV12-4 and TRBJ1-2; D not certain. V gave up 6 bases and J gave up 2 bases, with 13 bases separating them. CDR3 size: 14 residues. This chain's CDR3 is CASRPIQPNYGYTF. CDR3 bases: TGTGCCAGCAGACCGATCCAACCCAACTATGGCTACACCTTC.

The chain combines TRBV5-1 with TRBJ2-5; TRBD2 matches at 9 bases. After removal of 0 bases from V and 2 bases from J, the junction contained 5 bases not matched to a gene. The CDR3 runs to 16 residues. Germline V lookup: CDR1 SGHRS, CDR2 YFSETQ. CDR3 loop: CASSLDSLAGQETQYF. The CDR3 region has the DNA TGCGCCAGCAGCTTGGATAGTCTAGCGGGACAAGAGACCCAGTACTTC. Filled out from reference TRBV5-1 and TRBJ2-5, the complete variable domain reads KAGVTQTPRYLIKTRGQQVTLSCSPISGHRSVSWYQQTPGQGLQFLFEYFSETQRNKGNFPGRFSGRQFSNSRSEMNVSTLELGDSALYLCASSLDSLAGQETQYFGPGTRLLVL.

This clonotype was detected ten times or more. The chain joins TRBV12-3 or TRBV12-4 to TRBJ2-3; 9 bases match TRBD1. V lost 6 bases to trimming and J lost 3 bases; unmatched junction nucleotides: 7. The CDR3 totals 15 residues. The CDR3 DNA is TGTGCCAGCAGAAAGAGACAGGGGGGGACAGATACGCAGTATTTT. Translated, it gives CASRKRQGGTDTQYF.

The table lists this clonotype with many counts. V usage is TRBV7-9 and J usage is TRBJ2-7; TRBD2 aligns across 7 bases. Germline CDR1 SEHNR, CDR2 FQNEAQ (reference sequence). CDR3 length: 15 amino acids. With V trimmed by 5 bases and J by 0 bases, 7 bases remained unmatched. DNA for the CDR3: TGTGCCAGCAGCCCGGGGGGACGGAACTCCTACGAGCAGTACTTC. It is translated as CASSPGGRNSYEQYF. The full variable domain, rest sourced from reference TRBV7-9 and TRBJ2-7, is DTGVSQNPRHKITKRGQNVTFRCDPISEHNRLYWYRQTLGQGPEFLTYFQNEAQLEKSRLLSDRFSAERPKGSFSTLEIQRTEQGDSAMYLCASSPGGRNSYEQYFGPGTRLTVT.

This clonotype was counted a few times. CDR3 DNA sequence: TGCAGTGCTACCCCCTTTAAGGCCAGGCCCCCTAGCACAGATACGCAGTATTTT. Protein sequence: CSATPFKARPPSTDTQYF. This chain links TRBV20-1 with TRBJ2-3; D is undetermined. CDR3 size: 18 residues. Germline CDR1 is DFQATT and CDR2 is SNEGSKA (reference sequence). Trimming shortened V by 4 bases and J by 0 bases, and 23 bases separated the two germline ends.

The table lists this clonotype with a few counts. V gene TRBV28 combines with J gene TRBJ2-1; D is possibly TRBD1 (5 bases). Trimming cost V 3 bases and J 6 bases, with 24 bases left between them. This CDR3 contains 18 residues. Per the germline V gene, CDR1 is MDHEN and CDR2 is SYDVKM. In nucleotides, the CDR3 is TGTGCCAGCAGTTTCCCTGCAGGGTGGCGTACTGGTGGCAATGAGCAGTTCTTC. This translates into CASSFPAGWRTGGNEQFF.